Given below is one T cell receptor beta chain in context. V lost 5 bases to trimming and J lost 6 bases, with 14 bases between them. Per the germline V gene, CDR1 is MGHRA and CDR2 is YSYEKL. This CDR3 region has 13 residues. Measured with immunoSEQ multiplex PCR; TCRdb has only the in-frame clones, and not every one. This sample has 60,000 to 100,000 clones, with 75% to 90% found just once. This sample was included in a study of T cell responses to AZD1222 COVID-19 vaccine. The V call is TRBV4-1, the J call TRBJ2-7; tentative D call: TRBD1 (5 bases). The sequence was obtained from an adult in good health. The material was peripheral blood, obtained on day 0 of AZD1222 vaccination. The CDR3 DNA sequence: TGCGCCAGCAGCAATCTAGGTGGGGCCGAGCAGTACTTC. Protein sequence: CASSNLGGAEQYF.